The 21 T cell receptor beta chains below come from one sample, sequenced in a study of metastatic and nonmetastatic thyroid tumors. Patients underwent thyroid surgery, and none had received any treatment before it. TCRdb re-called the PCR reads via MiXCR. Altogether around 22,000 clones are present, about 17% being singletons, with the ten largest covering approximately 2.9%. The sequenced sample consisted of adjacent normal tissue. The receptor source for this set is a male donor with papillary thyroid cancer or a benign thyroid nodule (not recorded which). Some clones in this sample may be carry-over from other donors' samples.

This clone was counted at least ten times. This chain uses TRBV30 with TRBJ1-4; D is unresolved. This CDR3 is built from 15 residues. Germline CDR1 is GTSNPN and CDR2 is SVGIG (reference sequence). Trimming took off 2 bases at V and 8 bases at J, with 18 bases between the two ends. CDR3 coding DNA: TGTGCCTGGAGTTGGAGCAGGATCAGACCCGAAAAACTGTTTTTT. Its protein is CAWSWSRIRPEKLFF.

This clone was seen more than once but under ten times. A single base separates this from a much larger clone, so it may be a read error. The chain employs TRBV6-1 and TRBJ1-2; 8 bases align to TRBD1. In germline, CDR1 is MNHNS, CDR2 SASEGT. The J segment lost 3 bases and the V segment lost 7 bases, leaving 10 bases of the junction unmatched. This CDR3 is built from 15 residues. CDR3 amino acids: CASTSTGVKDYGYTF. The CDR3 DNA sequence: TGTGCCAGCACCTCGACAGGGGTGAAGGACTATGGCTACACCTTC.

By sample share, this clone is medium-sized. The gene calls are TRBV24-1 and TRBJ2-1; TRBD1 agrees at 12 bases. V trimming: 5 bases; J trimming: 8 bases; junction bases outside the gene matches: 9. The length of the CDR3 is 16 residues. Germline V gene sequence: CDR1 KGHDR, CDR2 SFDVKD. This CDR3 reads CATSGHRDRGQDEQFF. In nucleotides, the CDR3 is TGTGCCACCAGTGGACACCGGGACAGGGGGCAAGATGAGCAGTTCTTC.

This clone was observed at least ten times. This chain joins TRBV30 and TRBJ1-6; 7 bases map to TRBD1. This CDR3 comprises 14 residues. J was trimmed by 9 bases and V by 5 bases; bases with no gene match: 10. The germline CDR1 and CDR2 sequences are GTSNPN and SVGIG (reference sequence). In DNA form, the CDR3 reads TGTGCCTGGGCCGTTGGAGGGGGCGGTTCACCCCTCCACTTT. It is translated as CAWAVGGGGSPLHF.

The rearrangement uses TRBV14 and TRBJ2-2, with D tentatively TRBD1 (5 bases). Germline CDR1 is SGHDN and CDR2 is FVKESK. The CDR3 consists of 15 residues. V was shortened by 1 base and J by 8 bases, with 14 bases between the two germline ends. The CDR3 here is CASSQVLSRVGELFF. CDR3 in DNA: TGTGCCAGCAGCCAAGTCTTATCCAGGGTAGGGGAGCTGTTTTTT.

This clone was observed a handful of times. The chain has TRBV12-3 or TRBV12-4 and TRBJ1-1, with D uncertain. Trimming took off 4 bases at V and 1 base at J, with 7 bases between the two ends. The CDR3 is 13 amino acids. CDR3 amino acids: CASSYAPNTEAFF. The CDR3, as DNA: TGTGCCAGCAGTTACGCCCCGAACACTGAAGCTTTCTTT.

This clone was counted at least ten times. This chain uses TRBV30 with TRBJ2-1, with 14 bases fitting TRBD2. Germline CDR1 and CDR2: GTSNPN and SVGIG (reference sequence). V shed 3 bases, J shed 9 bases, and the junction held 10 bases outside the gene matches. The CDR3 extends over 16 amino acids. The CDR3 here is CAWRGGLAGAYFEQFF. As DNA, the CDR3 is TGTGCCTGGAGGGGGGGACTAGCGGGAGCTTACTTTGAGCAGTTCTTC.

Within the sample, this clone is medium-sized. This chain links TRBV6-1 with TRBJ1-2; D call uncertain. Germline assignment: CDR1 MNHNS and CDR2 SASEGT. CDR3 length: 14 residues. The V end lost 6 bases, the J end lost 0 bases, and 11 bases lay between the germline ends. CDR3 DNA: TGTGCCAGCAGCCTCGGGCTTACTAACTATGGCTACACCTTC. Protein product: CASSLGLTNYGYTF.

This clone occurred a few times. The V and J genes are TRBV10-1 and TRBJ2-7; D is uncertain. CDR1 is WNHNN and CDR2 is SYGVQD in the germline V gene (reference sequence). There are 14 residues in the CDR3. The V end was cut by 6 bases, the J end by 5 bases, with 17 bases between. In DNA form, the CDR3 reads TGCGCCAGCAGCCCTAACCCCGGAATCCACGAGCAGTACTTC. It translates to CASSPNPGIHEQYF.

About this clone: A much more abundant neighbour one base away suggests this may be a read error. The chain uses TRBV4-1 and TRBJ2-1; the D is unclear. Between the trimmed V and J ends, which lost 3 bases and 9 bases, there was a span of 15 bases. The CDR3 totals 14 residues. The germline gives CDR1 MGHRA, CDR2 YSYEKL. The CDR3 DNA reads as TGCGCCAGCAGCCACCAATCCCCTCGGACTGAGCAGTTCTTC. This encodes CASSHQSPRTEQFF.

This clone was found many times. The chain links TRBV19 to TRBJ2-5; 9 bases line up with TRBD1. Trimming cost V 3 bases and J 3 bases; bases outside gene matches: 2. The CDR3 covers 14 residues. From germline, CDR1 is LNHDA and CDR2 SQIVND (reference sequence). The DNA for the CDR3 is TGTGCCAGTAGTATCGGACAGGGGAAAGAGACCCAGTACTTC. This gives the protein CASSIGQGKETQYF.

About this clone itself: A junction end diverges from the germline sequence, so it may reflect a read error. The rearrangement joins TRBV7-2 to TRBJ1-2; D gene ambiguous. Germline V gives CDR1 SGHTA, CDR2 FQGNSA. The length of the CDR3 is 13 residues. CDR3 loop: CASSLAPGQGYTF. The CDR3 nucleotides read TGTGCCAGCAGCCTAGCCCCCGGTCAGGGCTACACCTTC. Drawing the rest from reference TRBV7-2 and TRBJ1-2, the complete variable domain is GAGVSQSPSNKVTEKGKDVELRCDPISGHTALYWYRQSLGQGLEFLIYFQGNSAPDKSGLPSDRFSAERTGGSVSTLTIQRTQQEDSAVYLCASSLAPGQGYTFGSGTRLTVV.

In its sample, this clone was seen many times. This chain links TRBV29-1 with TRBJ2-5; D is undetermined. The CDR3 totals 13 residues. The germline V gene has CDR1 SQVTM and CDR2 ANQGSEA. Trimming stripped 7 bases from V and 2 bases from J, with 14 bases between. The CDR3 region has the DNA TGCAGCGGCCGGTTGGGTTATCAAGAGACCCAGTACTTC. Residues: CSGRLGYQETQYF.

This clone was recorded at least ten times. This chain joins TRBV19 and TRBJ2-3; D remains unclear. Germline assignment: CDR1 LNHDA and CDR2 SQIVND (reference sequence). Trimming removed 0 bases at V and 2 bases at J, with 9 bases between. CDR3 length equals 15 residues. The CDR3 DNA reads as TGTGCCAGTAGTATAGATACAAGGTTCACAGATACGCAGTATTTT. This sequence encodes CASSIDTRFTDTQYF.

This clone came up many times. V and J are TRBV30 and TRBJ2-1; 7 nucleotides agree with TRBD1. Germline lookup yields CDR1 GTSNPN and CDR2 SVGIG (reference sequence). With V trimmed by 3 bases and J by 2 bases, 1 base remained unmatched. CDR3 size: 13 residues. CDR3 in DNA: TGTGCCTGGAGCCAGGGGGCCTACAATGAGCAGTTCTTC. Amino acid sequence: CAWSQGAYNEQFF.

The sample holds many counts of this clone. The rearrangement links TRBV5-1 to TRBJ2-1; unclear D gene. Germline CDR1 is SGHRS and CDR2 is YFSETQ. V lost 1 base and J lost 6, with 11 bases in between. The CDR3 is made up of 14 amino acids. CDR3 in DNA: TGCGCCAGCAGCTTGAACCGTATTACCAATGAGCAGTTCTTC. The encoded protein is CASSLNRITNEQFF.

In its sample, this clone was seen many times. The chain has TRBV18 and TRBJ1-1; tentatively, D is TRBD1 (6 bases). Germline CDR1 KGHSH, CDR2 LQKENI. The CDR3 totals 15 residues. The ends were cut back, 3 bases at V and 1 base at J, with 12 bases in the middle. CDR3 in DNA: TGTGCCAGCTCACCCACGACAGGACAGAACACTGAAGCTTTCTTT. Protein sequence: CASSPTTGQNTEAFF.

In its sample, this clone was seen many times. The chain carries TRBV12-3 or TRBV12-4 and TRBJ2-5; D gene ambiguous. Trimming stripped 6 bases from V and 1 base from J, with 6 bases between. The CDR3 runs to 12 residues. CDR3 sequence reads: CASSNTQETQYF. CDR3 nucleotides: TGTGCCAGCAGCAATACCCAAGAGACCCAGTACTTC.

With regard to this clone: The junction departs from germline at one end; a sequencing error may be responsible. In DNA form, the CDR3 reads TGTGCCGGCAGCCCCGCACACACTGAAGCTTTCTTT. Translated: CAGSPAHTEAFF. V gene TRBV6-1 combines with J gene TRBJ1-1; no firm D call. The CDR3 consists of 12 residues. Germline V gene data show CDR1 as MNHNS and CDR2 as SASEGT.

Points on this clone: Its ends do not fully match the called genes, so a read error is possible. V usage is TRBV5-6 and J usage is TRBJ1-1; the D gene is possibly TRBD1 (5 bases). CDR3 length equals 13 residues. The germline gives CDR1 SGHDT, CDR2 YYEEEE. The CDR3 protein is CSSSTGSRPEAFF. The CDR3 coding sequence is TGTTCCAGCAGCACAGGCAGCCGGCCTGAAGCTTTCTTT.

In this sample, this clone turned up many times. The chain carries TRBV11-3 and TRBJ2-1; D perhaps matches TRBD2 (7 bases). The length of the CDR3 is 14 residues. The V gene lost 0 bases and the J gene lost 8 bases, with 11 bases spanning the gap. Per the germline V gene, CDR1 is SGHNT and CDR2 is YENEEA. This chain's CDR3 is CASSLEWGGDEQFF. The CDR3 DNA reads TGTGCCAGCAGCTTAGAGTGGGGGGGCGATGAGCAGTTCTTC.